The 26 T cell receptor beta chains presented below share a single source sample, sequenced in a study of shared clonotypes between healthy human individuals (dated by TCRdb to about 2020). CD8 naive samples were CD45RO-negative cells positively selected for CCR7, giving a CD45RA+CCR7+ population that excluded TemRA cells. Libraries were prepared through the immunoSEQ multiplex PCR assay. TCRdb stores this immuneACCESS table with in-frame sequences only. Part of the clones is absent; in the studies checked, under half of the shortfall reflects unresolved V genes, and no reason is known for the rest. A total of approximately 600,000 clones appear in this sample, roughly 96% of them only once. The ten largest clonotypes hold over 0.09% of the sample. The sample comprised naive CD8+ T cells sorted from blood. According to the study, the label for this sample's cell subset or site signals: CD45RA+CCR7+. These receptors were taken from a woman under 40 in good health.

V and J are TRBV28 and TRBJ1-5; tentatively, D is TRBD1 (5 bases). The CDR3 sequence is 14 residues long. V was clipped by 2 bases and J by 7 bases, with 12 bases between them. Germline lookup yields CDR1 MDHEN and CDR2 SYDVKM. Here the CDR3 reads CASSLARRGQPQHF. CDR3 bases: TGTGCCAGCAGTTTAGCCCGACGGGGGCAGCCCCAGCATTTT.

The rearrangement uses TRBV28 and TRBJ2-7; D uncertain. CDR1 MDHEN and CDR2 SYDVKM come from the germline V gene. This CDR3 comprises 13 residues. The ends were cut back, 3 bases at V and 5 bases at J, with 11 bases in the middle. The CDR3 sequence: CASSLTRRDEQYF. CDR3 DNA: TGTGCCAGCAGTTTGACACGCCGCGACGAGCAGTACTTC.

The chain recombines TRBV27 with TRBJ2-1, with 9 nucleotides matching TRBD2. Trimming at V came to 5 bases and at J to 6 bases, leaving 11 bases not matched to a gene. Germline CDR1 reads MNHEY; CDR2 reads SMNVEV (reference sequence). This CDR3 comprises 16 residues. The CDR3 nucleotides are TGTGCCAGCAGTAACCCGGGACTAGCATCGGCCAATGAGCAGTTCTTC. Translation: CASSNPGLASANEQFF.

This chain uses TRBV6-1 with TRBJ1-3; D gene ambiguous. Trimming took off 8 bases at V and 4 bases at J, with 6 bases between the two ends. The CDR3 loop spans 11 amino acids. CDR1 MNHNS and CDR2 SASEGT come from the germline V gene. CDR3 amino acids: CASRIGNTIYF. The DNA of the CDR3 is TGTGCCAGCCGTATCGGAAACACCATATATTTT.

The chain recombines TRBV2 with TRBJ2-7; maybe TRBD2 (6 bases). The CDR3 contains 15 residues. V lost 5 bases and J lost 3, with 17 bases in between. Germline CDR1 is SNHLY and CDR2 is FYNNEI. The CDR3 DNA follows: TGTGCCAGCAGTCCGCCGCTAGGGACTGGCTACGAGCAGTACTTC. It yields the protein CASSPPLGTGYEQYF.

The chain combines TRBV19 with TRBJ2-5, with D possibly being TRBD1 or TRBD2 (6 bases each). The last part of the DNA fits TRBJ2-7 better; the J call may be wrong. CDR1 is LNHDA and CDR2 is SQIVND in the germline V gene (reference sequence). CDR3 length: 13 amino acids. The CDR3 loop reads CATGAGPPYEQYF. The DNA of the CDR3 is TGTGCCACGGGGGCGGGGCCGCCTTACGAGCAGTACTTC.

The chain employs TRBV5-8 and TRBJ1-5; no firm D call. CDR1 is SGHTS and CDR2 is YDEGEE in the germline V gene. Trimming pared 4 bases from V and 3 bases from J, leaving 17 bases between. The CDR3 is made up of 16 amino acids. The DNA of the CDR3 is TGTGCCAGCAGCCCTCCTCGACGGCGCCTCAATCAGCCCCAGCATTTT. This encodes CASSPPRRRLNQPQHF.

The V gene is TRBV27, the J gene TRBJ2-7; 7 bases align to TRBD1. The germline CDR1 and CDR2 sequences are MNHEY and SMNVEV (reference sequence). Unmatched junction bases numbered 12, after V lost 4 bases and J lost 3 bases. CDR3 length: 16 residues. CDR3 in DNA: TGTGCCAGCAGTTCTACTTCCGGGACAGAGAACTACGAGCAGTACTTC. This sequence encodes CASSSTSGTENYEQYF.

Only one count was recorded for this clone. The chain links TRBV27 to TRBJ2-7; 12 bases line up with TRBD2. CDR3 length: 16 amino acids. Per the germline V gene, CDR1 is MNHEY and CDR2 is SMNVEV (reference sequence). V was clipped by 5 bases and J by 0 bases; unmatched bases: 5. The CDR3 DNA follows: TGTGCCAGCAGTCCCGGACTAGCGGGGACCTCCTACGAGCAGTACTTC. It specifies CASSPGLAGTSYEQYF.

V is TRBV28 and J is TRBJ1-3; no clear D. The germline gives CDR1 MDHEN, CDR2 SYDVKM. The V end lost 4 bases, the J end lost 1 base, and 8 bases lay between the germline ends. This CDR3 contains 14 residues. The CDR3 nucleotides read TGTGCCAGCAGTTCGGGTTCATCTGGAAACACCATATATTTT. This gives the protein CASSSGSSGNTIYF.

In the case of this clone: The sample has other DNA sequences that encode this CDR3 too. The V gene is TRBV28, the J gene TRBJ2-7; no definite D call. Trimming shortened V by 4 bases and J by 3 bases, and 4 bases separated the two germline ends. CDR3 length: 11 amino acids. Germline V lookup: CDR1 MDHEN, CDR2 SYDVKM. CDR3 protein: CASSSGYEQYF. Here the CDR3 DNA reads TGTGCCAGCAGTTCCGGCTACGAGCAGTACTTC.

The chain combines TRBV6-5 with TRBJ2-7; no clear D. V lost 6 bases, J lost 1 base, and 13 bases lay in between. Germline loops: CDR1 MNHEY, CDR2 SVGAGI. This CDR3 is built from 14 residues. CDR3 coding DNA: TGTGCCAGCAGCCACGATGGGGTATCCTACGAGCAGTACTTC. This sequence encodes CASSHDGVSYEQYF.

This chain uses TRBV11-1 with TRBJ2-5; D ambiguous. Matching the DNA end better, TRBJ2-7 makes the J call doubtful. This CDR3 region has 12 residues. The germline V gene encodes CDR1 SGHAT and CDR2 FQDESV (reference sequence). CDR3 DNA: TGTGCCAGCAGCCTCAGCTCCTACGAGCAGTACTTC. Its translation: CASSLSSYEQYF.

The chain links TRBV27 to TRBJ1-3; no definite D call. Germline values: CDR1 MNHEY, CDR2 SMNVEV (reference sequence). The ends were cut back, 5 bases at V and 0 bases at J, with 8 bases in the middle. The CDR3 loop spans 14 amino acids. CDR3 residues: CASSTHYSGNTIYF. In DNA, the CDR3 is TGTGCCAGCAGTACGCATTACTCTGGAAACACCATATATTTT.

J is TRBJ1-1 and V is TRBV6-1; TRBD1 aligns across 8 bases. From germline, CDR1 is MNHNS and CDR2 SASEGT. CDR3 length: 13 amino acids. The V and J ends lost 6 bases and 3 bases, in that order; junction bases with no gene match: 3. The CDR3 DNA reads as TGTGCCAGCAGGCAGGGGGCCTACACTGAAGCTTTCTTT. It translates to CASRQGAYTEAFF.

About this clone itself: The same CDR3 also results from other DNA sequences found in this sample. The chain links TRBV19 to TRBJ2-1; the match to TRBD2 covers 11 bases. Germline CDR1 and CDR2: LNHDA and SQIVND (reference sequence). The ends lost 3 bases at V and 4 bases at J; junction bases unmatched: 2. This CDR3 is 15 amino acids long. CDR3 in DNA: TGTGCCAGTAGTATCGGGACTAGCGGTTACAATGAGCAGTTCTTC. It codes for CASSIGTSGYNEQFF.

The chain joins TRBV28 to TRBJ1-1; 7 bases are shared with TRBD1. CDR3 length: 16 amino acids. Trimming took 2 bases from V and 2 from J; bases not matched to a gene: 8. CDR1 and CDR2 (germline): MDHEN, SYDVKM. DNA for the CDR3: TGTGCCAGCAGTTTAAACGAAGGGGGCCTTAACACTGAAGCTTTCTTT. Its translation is CASSLNEGGLNTEAFF.

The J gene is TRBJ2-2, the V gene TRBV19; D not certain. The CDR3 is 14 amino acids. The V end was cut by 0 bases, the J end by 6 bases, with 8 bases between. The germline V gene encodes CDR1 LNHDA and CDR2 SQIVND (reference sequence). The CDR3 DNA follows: TGTGCCAGTAGTATAGATCCAGCCTCCGGGGAGCTGTTTTTT. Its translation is CASSIDPASGELFF.

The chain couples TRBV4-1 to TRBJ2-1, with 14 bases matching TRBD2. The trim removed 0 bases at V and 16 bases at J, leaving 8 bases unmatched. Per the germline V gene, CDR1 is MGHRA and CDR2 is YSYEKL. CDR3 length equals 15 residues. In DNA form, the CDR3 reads TGCGCCAGCAGCCAAGACGGGACTAGCGGGAGTGCCTATTTCTTC. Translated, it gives CASSQDGTSGSAYFF.

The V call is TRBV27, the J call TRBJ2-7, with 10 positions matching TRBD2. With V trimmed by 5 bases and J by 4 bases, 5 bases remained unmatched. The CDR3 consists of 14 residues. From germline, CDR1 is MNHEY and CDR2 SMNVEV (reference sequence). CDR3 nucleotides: TGTGCCAGCAGTCTAGCGGGAGTGATATACGAGCAGTACTTC. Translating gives CASSLAGVIYEQYF.

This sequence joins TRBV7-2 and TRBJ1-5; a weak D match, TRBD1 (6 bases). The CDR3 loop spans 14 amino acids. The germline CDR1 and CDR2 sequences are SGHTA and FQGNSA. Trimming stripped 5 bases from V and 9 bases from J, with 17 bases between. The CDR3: CASSIQGTSWPQHF. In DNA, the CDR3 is TGTGCCAGCAGCATACAGGGCACATCATGGCCCCAGCATTTT.

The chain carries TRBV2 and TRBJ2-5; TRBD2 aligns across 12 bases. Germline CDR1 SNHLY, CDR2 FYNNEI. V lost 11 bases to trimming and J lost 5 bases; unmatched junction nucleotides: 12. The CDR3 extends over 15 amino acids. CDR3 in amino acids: CAGLGTSGFSETQYF. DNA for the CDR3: TGTGCCGGACTTGGGACTAGCGGGTTTAGTGAGACCCAGTACTTC.

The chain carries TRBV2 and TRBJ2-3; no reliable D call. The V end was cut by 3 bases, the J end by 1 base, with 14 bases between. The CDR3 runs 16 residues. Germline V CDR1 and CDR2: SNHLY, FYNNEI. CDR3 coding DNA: TGTGCCAGCAGTGATGTACTTCCTGCACGCACAGATACGCAGTATTTT. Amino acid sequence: CASSDVLPARTDTQYF.

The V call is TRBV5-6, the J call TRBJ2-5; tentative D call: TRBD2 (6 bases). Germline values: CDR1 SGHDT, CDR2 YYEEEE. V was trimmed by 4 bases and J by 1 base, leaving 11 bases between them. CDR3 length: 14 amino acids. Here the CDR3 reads CASSPGVFQETQYF. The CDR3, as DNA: TGTGCCAGCAGCCCGGGGGTATTCCAAGAGACCCAGTACTTC.

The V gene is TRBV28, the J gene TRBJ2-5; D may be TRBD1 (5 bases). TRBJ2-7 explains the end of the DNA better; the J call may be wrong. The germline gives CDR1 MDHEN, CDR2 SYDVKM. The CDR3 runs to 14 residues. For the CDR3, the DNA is TGTGCCAGCAGTGTCCAGGGCGCTTCCTACGAGCAGTACTTC. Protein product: CASSVQGASYEQYF.

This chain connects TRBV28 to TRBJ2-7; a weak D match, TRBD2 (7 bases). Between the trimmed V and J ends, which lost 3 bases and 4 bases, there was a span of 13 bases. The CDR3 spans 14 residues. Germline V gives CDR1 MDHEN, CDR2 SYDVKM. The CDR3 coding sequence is TGTGCCAGCAGTTTTGTGGGGGGGGCTTACGAGCAGTACTTC. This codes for CASSFVGGAYEQYF. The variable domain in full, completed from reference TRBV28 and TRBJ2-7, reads DVKVTQSSRYLVKRTGEKVFLECVQDMDHENMFWYRQDPGLGLRLIYFSYDVKMKEKGDIPEGYSVSREKKERFSLILESASTNQTSMYLCASSFVGGAYEQYFGPGTRLTVT.